The rows below give T cell receptor beta chains drawn from one sample of a study of OX40 agonist ivuxolimab in advanced cancers. Here immunoSEQ multiplex PCR was the method, and the copy in TCRdb shows in-frame clones only, minus some. Of 75,000 to 90,000 clones detected, 80% to 90% appear once; the ten largest clones hold 10%. This material consisted of CD4+ or CD8+ T cells sorted from blood, taken in a trial of the OX40 agonist ivuxolimab. These receptors were taken from an adult with an advanced solid tumor such as melanoma, head and neck, liver or kidney cancer. Each CDR3 is given with its conserved first and last residue. D genes are given only for firm matches. Some rows have no size entry. The others give once, few or many, or a class for an expanded clone.

D gene,clone size,J gene,V gene,CDR3 DNA,CDR3 protein
TRBD2,-,TRBJ2-5,TRBV9,TGTGCCAGCAGCCCAGGAGTGGTAGCGGGAAGTTCTCACCAAGAGACCCAGTACTTC,CASSPGVVAGSSHQETQYF
-,-,TRBJ2-2,TRBV6-1,TGTGCCAGCAGCGCTAGACGGGGGAGCACCGGGGAGCTGTTTTTT,CASSARRGSTGELFF
-,-,TRBJ2-3,TRBV28,TGTGCCAGCAAAACCCCAAGGGGGGCATCGGATACGCAGTATTTT,CASKTPRGASDTQYF
-,-,TRBJ1-2,TRBV19,TGTGCCAGTAGTATACTTTCGGCACCATCTAACTATGGCTACACCTTC,CASSILSAPSNYGYTF
TRBD1,-,TRBJ1-2,TRBV19,TGTGCCAGTAGTCTTGGCACAGGGGGATATGGCTACACCTTC,CASSLGTGGYGYTF
-,-,TRBJ2-3,TRBV5-4,TGTGCCAGCAGCTTGGAAGGGACCGCAGATACGCAGTATTTT,CASSLEGTADTQYF
TRBD1,-,TRBJ1-5,TRBV10-2,TGCGCCAGCAGGGACTCCGGGACAGGGGGCTCAAATCAGCCCCAGCATTTT,CASRDSGTGGSNQPQHF
-,once,TRBJ1-2,TRBV18,TGTGCCACCACCCCGAGGGCAGGGAAGAATGGCTACACCTTC,CATTPRAGKNGYTF
TRBD2,-,TRBJ2-7,TRBV11-2,TGTGCCAGCAGCTTCCGAGCGGGGGGGCTTTACGAGCAGTACTTC,CASSFRAGGLYEQYF
TRBD2,-,TRBJ2-4,TRBV7-6,TGTGCCAGCAGCTTAGTCGGAGTAGCGGGAGGGCCCCGTTTACGTATTCAGTACTTC,CASSLVGVAGGPRLRIQYF
TRBD2,-,TRBJ2-5,TRBV5-1,TGCGCCAGCAGCCGGACTAGCGGTGGAATGGGGCAAGAGACCCAGTACTTC,CASSRTSGGMGQETQYF
-,-,TRBJ2-6,TRBV7-3,TGTGCCAGCGGGCAGGTGATCTCTGGGGCCAACGTCCTGACTTTC,CASGQVISGANVLTF
-,-,TRBJ1-6,TRBV5-1,TGCGCCAGCAGCTTGACGCCTCCATATAATTCACCCCTCCACTTT,CASSLTPPYNSPLHF
TRBD2,-,TRBJ2-5,TRBV7-2,TGTGCCAGCAGCTTTAGACGGGAGGGCTGGGAGACCCAGTACTTC,CASSFRREGWETQYF
-,few,TRBJ2-7,TRBV11-1,TGTGCCAGCAGCTTAATACAGGGCTACGAGCAGTACTTC,CASSLIQGYEQYF
-,few,TRBJ1-2,TRBV5-1,TGCGCCAGCAGCTCCGAGGGGAGTGAGGGCTACACCTTC,CASSSEGSEGYTF
-,-,TRBJ2-7,TRBV29-1,TGCAGCCAAAGGCCGAGCTACGAATCCTACGAGCAGTACTTC,CSQRPSYESYEQYF
TRBD2,-,TRBJ2-1,TRBV10-1,TGCGCCAGCAGGAAGAGGGGACTAGCGGGAAACAATGAGCAGTTCTTC,CASRKRGLAGNNEQFF
-,once,TRBJ2-2,TRBV5-1,TGCGCCAGCAGTTCCCCGGGACACCGGGCCCCAAACACCGGGGAGCTGTTTTTT,CASSSPGHRAPNTGELFF
-,-,TRBJ2-7,TRBV7-2,TGTGCCAGCAGCTTAGCGTGGGCGGGCGAGCAGTACTTC,CASSLAWAGEQYF
-,-,TRBJ1-4,TRBV10-1,TGCGCCAGCAGCTTTGGACCTAATGAAAAACTGTTTTTT,CASSFGPNEKLFF
-,-,TRBJ1-1,TRBV7-2,TGTGCCAGCAGCTTAAATCCAAAGTGGGAAGCTTTCTTT,CASSLNPKWEAFF
-,-,TRBJ1-1,TRBV5-1,TGCGCCAGCAGCCTCCGGGGCCCCCGGGGTGAAGCTTTCTTT,CASSLRGPRGEAFF
TRBD1,-,TRBJ1-3,TRBV7-2,TGTGCCAGCAGCATTATGGGACAGGCTGGAAACACCATATATTTT,CASSIMGQAGNTIYF
-,once,TRBJ1-1,TRBV18,TGTGCCAGCTCACCAGATTTGACAGTCATGAACACTGAAGCTTTCTTT,CASSPDLTVMNTEAFF
-,-,TRBJ2-7,TRBV7-8,TGTGCCAGCAGCTTAAGACAGGTTGGAAAGAGCTCCTACGAGCAGTACTTC,CASSLRQVGKSSYEQYF
TRBD2,-,TRBJ2-3,TRBV9,TGTGCCAGCAGCGTAGCTAGCGGGAGGGGCACAGATACGCAGTATTTT,CASSVASGRGTDTQYF
-,once,TRBJ1-5,TRBV6-5,TGTGCCAGCAGTTACTTGGGCAGGAATCAGCCCCAGCATTTT,CASSYLGRNQPQHF
TRBD1,-,TRBJ2-2,TRBV7-9,TGTGCCAGCAGCCTGGGACAGTTGACCGGGGAGCTGTTTTTT,CASSLGQLTGELFF
TRBD1,-,TRBJ1-1,TRBV6-6,TGTGCCAGCAGTTACGGGGCGACAGGGGTAGCTTTCTTT,CASSYGATGVAFF
TRBD2,-,TRBJ2-7,TRBV28,TGTGCCAGCAGTTGGCTAGCGGGGACCTACGAGCAGTACTTC,CASSWLAGTYEQYF
-,-,TRBJ2-7,TRBV18,TGTGCCAGCTCACCGCCGACAGGCTCCTACGAGCAGTACTTC,CASSPPTGSYEQYF
-,-,TRBJ2-6,TRBV6-5,TGTGCCAGCCGGGATAGGGACTCTGGGGCCAACGTCCTGACTTTC,CASRDRDSGANVLTF
-,-,TRBJ1-5,TRBV14,TGTGCTAATAAACAGGGAAGAGGGGATCAGCCCCAGCATTTT,CANKQGRGDQPQHF
-,-,TRBJ2-2,TRBV7-9,TGTGCCAGCAGCCTACCGACAGGAGATAACACCGGGGAGCTGTTTTTT,CASSLPTGDNTGELFF
-,-,TRBJ1-4,TRBV28,TGTGCCAGCAGTTTCGGGGCTGGGGACGGAACTAATGAAAAACTGTTTTTT,CASSFGAGDGTNEKLFF
-,once,TRBJ1-2,TRBV27,TGTGCCAGCAGACGTCGGACGGGGGAGGGCTACACCTTC,CASRRRTGEGYTF
-,once,TRBJ1-4,TRBV4-2,TGTGCCAGCAGCCGGTGGGGGCAGGACAGCGACATTGCAACTAATGAAAAACTGTTTTTT,CASSRWGQDSDIATNEKLFF